The sequence of this T cell receptor beta chain was determined in a study of blood T cell repertoires in COVID-19. Measured with immunoSEQ multiplex PCR; TCRdb has only the in-frame clones, and not every one. The sample comprises about 230,000 clones, 70% to 85% of which are singletons, and 1.4% rests with the top ten. Germline lookup yields CDR1 MNHEY and CDR2 SVGAGI. Trimming left V 6 bases short and J 2 bases short, with 15 bases between. The CDR3 has 15 amino acids. The chain joins TRBV6-5 to TRBJ2-3; D perhaps matches TRBD1 (6 bases). This TCR was sampled from a woman aged 40 to 50 who had recovered from COVID-19. Sequenced sample: peripheral blood. CDR3 in amino acids: CASRQEGVPTDTQYF. The CDR3 DNA is TGTGCCAGCAGACAAGAGGGGGTCCCCACAGATACGCAGTATTTT.